The 25 T cell receptor beta chains given below trace back to one sample, sequenced in a study of blood T cell repertoires in COVID-19. The protocol was immunoSEQ multiplex PCR, while the TCRdb copy is restricted to in-frame clones and leaves out a portion. The table shows 400,000 to 550,000 clones, with 80% to 90% occurring only once. Material for sequencing was peripheral blood. The receptor set was obtained from a woman in her twenties or thirties with acute or convalescent COVID-19.

The chain couples TRBV27 to TRBJ1-1; 7 bases align to TRBD1. The germline CDR1 and CDR2 sequences are MNHEY and SMNVEV (reference sequence). V trimming: 6 bases; J trimming: 6 bases; junction bases outside the gene matches: 13. The CDR3 length is 15 residues. CDR3 DNA sequence: TGTGCCAGCAGCGATTTAAGTAAGGGACAGCCTGAAGCTTTCTTT. Residues: CASSDLSKGQPEAFF.

In this sample, this clone turned up once. The junction does not match germline at one end; this may be a read error. The rearrangement links TRBV30 to TRBJ1-6; 7 bases map to TRBD1. The CDR3 has 16 amino acids. The germline V gene encodes CDR1 GTSNPN and CDR2 SVGIG (reference sequence). This CDR3 reads CAWSVQGSSYNSPLHF. CDR3 sequence (DNA): TGTGCCTGGAGTGTACAGGGGTCGTCCTATAATTCACCCCTCCATTTT.

V usage is TRBV28 and J usage is TRBJ2-7, with 8 positions matching TRBD2. The germline CDR1 and CDR2 sequences are MDHEN and SYDVKM. The CDR3 consists of 15 residues. J was trimmed by 0 bases and V by 3 bases; bases with no gene match: 4. The CDR3 coding sequence is TGTGCCAGCAGTTTGAGACTAGCGTACTCCTACGAGCAGTACTTC. It specifies CASSLRLAYSYEQYF.

The chain recombines TRBV12-3 or TRBV12-4 with TRBJ1-2; D perhaps matches TRBD1 (5 bases). The V end was cut by 5 bases, the J end by 3 bases, with 10 bases between. This CDR3 contains 13 residues. CDR3 region: CASSPAGDYGYTF. CDR3 nucleotide sequence: TGTGCCAGCAGTCCCGCGGGGGACTATGGCTACACCTTC.

The chain employs TRBV11-2 and TRBJ2-5; 8 bases match TRBD1. The CDR3 runs to 15 residues. The germline CDR1 and CDR2 sequences are SGHAT and FQNNGV. With 3 bases clipped from V and 4 bases from J, the junction kept 7 bases outside the gene matches. CDR3 in amino acids: CASSFGGQVGETQYF. As DNA, the CDR3 is TGTGCCAGCAGCTTCGGGGGACAGGTGGGAGAGACCCAGTACTTC.

This clone showed up just once. The V and J genes are TRBV6-1 and TRBJ1-1, with TRBD1 matching 8 bases. This CDR3 spans 14 amino acids. CDR1 and CDR2 (germline): MNHNS, SASEGT. J lost 8 bases, V lost 2 bases, and 7 bases had no gene match. CDR3 DNA: TGTGCCAGCAGTGAACAACCAGGGGGCGCGGAAGCTTTCTTT. It is translated as CASSEQPGGAEAFF.

The CDR3 DNA sequence: TGTGCCAGCAGTAACGTCTGGGGAGAAGGCTACACCTTC. Its protein is CASSNVWGEGYTF. The V gene is TRBV25-1, the J gene TRBJ1-2, with D hard to call. The CDR3 runs to 13 residues. V lost 5 bases, J lost 8 bases, and 15 bases lay in between. CDR1 and CDR2 from the germline V gene are MGHDK and SYGVNS.

This chain joins TRBV4-1 and TRBJ1-5, with D possibly being TRBD1 (6 bases). The CDR3 consists of 15 residues. Germline V lookup: CDR1 MGHRA, CDR2 YSYEKL. V lost 2 bases to trimming and J lost 1 base, with 9 bases between them. CDR3 region: CASSQFTGSNQPQHF. CDR3 in DNA: TGCGCCAGCAGCCAATTTACAGGGAGCAATCAGCCCCAGCATTTT.

In DNA form, the CDR3 reads TGTGCCAGCAGCCCCCGCTCGACAGCACCTGTCGGCGAGCAGTACTTC. It translates to CASSPRSTAPVGEQYF. This sequence joins TRBV11-2 and TRBJ2-7; TRBD1 is a possible D gene (5 bases). Germline values: CDR1 SGHAT, CDR2 FQNNGV. The V end was cut by 5 bases, the J end by 6 bases, with 23 bases between. This CDR3 spans 16 amino acids.

The chain recombines TRBV7-7 with TRBJ2-1, with 7 nucleotides matching TRBD2. This CDR3 comprises 15 residues. The germline gives CDR1 SSHAT, CDR2 FNYEAQ (reference sequence). Trimming removed 5 bases from V and 3 bases from J; junction bases left unmatched: 7. The CDR3 nucleotides are TGTGCCAGCAGCCCCAGAGCGGGGAACTACAATGAGCAGTTCTTC. This encodes CASSPRAGNYNEQFF.

In this sample, this clone turned up once. V is TRBV27 and J is TRBJ2-7; no definite D call. The germline gives CDR1 MNHEY, CDR2 SMNVEV (reference sequence). This CDR3 contains 12 residues. V was cut by 4 bases and J by 2 bases, with 6 bases left in between. This CDR3 reads CASSSRTYEQYF. The CDR3 DNA reads TGTGCCAGCAGTTCCCGTACCTACGAGCAGTACTTC.

The chain carries TRBV2 and TRBJ2-7; 7 bases align to TRBD1. Germline V gene sequence: CDR1 SNHLY, CDR2 FYNNEI. The CDR3 loop spans 13 amino acids. Trimming at V came to 4 bases and at J to 4 bases, leaving 4 bases not matched to a gene. CDR3 bases: TGTGCCAGCAGTGCAGGGGGTGGGTACGAGCAGTACTTC. Translating it yields CASSAGGGYEQYF. Drawing the rest from reference TRBV2 and TRBJ2-7, the complete variable domain is EPEVTQTPSHQVTQMGQEVILRCVPISNHLYFYWYRQILGQKVEFLVSFYNNEISEKSEIFDDQFSVERPDGSNFTLKIRSTKLEDSAMYFCASSAGGGYEQYFGPGTRLTVT.

The rearrangement joins TRBV28 to TRBJ2-5, with TRBD2 matching 13 bases. Trimming removed 5 bases from V and 5 bases from J; junction bases left unmatched: 2. This CDR3 spans 14 amino acids. Per germline, CDR1 MDHEN and CDR2 SYDVKM. CDR3 coding DNA: TGTGCCAGCAGTGAGACTAGCGGGGGGGAGACCCAGTACTTC. It yields the protein CASSETSGGETQYF.

This rearrangement joins TRBV5-1 to TRBJ1-1; 10 positions match TRBD1. The V gene's germline CDR1 is SGHRS and CDR2 YFSETQ. The ends lost 4 bases at V and 1 base at J; junction bases unmatched: 7. There are 16 residues in the CDR3. The CDR3 is CASSPGQGFGNTEAFF. CDR3 nucleotide sequence: TGCGCCAGCAGCCCGGGACAGGGGTTTGGGAACACTGAAGCTTTCTTT.

The chain employs TRBV5-4 and TRBJ2-7; D remains unclear. Germline assignment: CDR1 SGHNT and CDR2 YYREEE (reference sequence). Trimming stripped 2 bases from V and 1 base from J, with 10 bases between. The CDR3 runs to 14 residues. CDR3 loop: CASSLLGGSYEQYF. The DNA of the CDR3 is TGTGCCAGCAGCTTACTCGGCGGTTCCTACGAGCAGTACTTC.

CDR3 nucleotides: TGTGCCAGCAGCTTTTCTAGCGGCACCCCGAATGAGCAGTTCTTC. This encodes CASSFSSGTPNEQFF. This chain joins TRBV7-3 and TRBJ2-1, with 7 bases fitting TRBD2. V was pared by 3 bases and J by 7 bases, with 9 bases of the junction left unmatched. CDR3 length equals 15 residues. Per germline, CDR1 SGHTA and CDR2 FQGTGA.

The genes are TRBV19 and TRBJ1-2; unclear D gene. Trimming took 10 bases from V and 4 from J, leaving 16 bases between them. The CDR3 length is 13 residues. Germline V gene sequence: CDR1 LNHDA, CDR2 SQIVND (reference sequence). This chain's CDR3 is CATLGGWGYGYTF. In DNA form, the CDR3 reads TGTGCCACACTCGGAGGGTGGGGCTATGGCTACACCTTC.

This rearrangement joins TRBV7-4 to TRBJ2-7; D may be TRBD1 (5 bases). CDR1 is SGHVT and CDR2 is SQSDAQ in the germline V gene. Trimming left V 4 bases short and J 0 bases short, with 13 bases between. This CDR3 region has 15 residues. The CDR3 sequence: CASSSSHRNSYEQYF. The CDR3 nucleotides read TGTGCCAGCAGCTCCAGCCACAGGAACTCCTACGAGCAGTACTTC. Looking up the rest from reference TRBV7-4 and TRBJ2-7 gives the full variable domain: GAGVSQSPRYKVAKRGRDVALRCDSISGHVTLYWYRQTLGQGSEVLTYSQSDAQRDKSGRPSGRFSAERPERSVSTLKIQRTEQGDSAVYLCASSSSHRNSYEQYFGPGTRLTVT.

The CDR3 sequence: CSVEGTRLETQYF. The CDR3 DNA reads TGCAGCGTTGAAGGGACTAGGCTAGAGACCCAGTACTTC. The V call is TRBV29-1, the J call TRBJ2-5, with 7 nucleotides matching TRBD2. The CDR3 is 13 residues long. V was clipped by 1 base and J by 4 bases; unmatched bases: 3. Germline CDR1 reads SQVTM; CDR2 reads ANQGSEA.

The gene calls are TRBV29-1 and TRBJ1-1; D is possibly TRBD1 (5 bases). From germline, CDR1 is SQVTM and CDR2 ANQGSEA. This CDR3 has 16 amino acids. The V end was cut by 4 bases, the J end by 3 bases, with 21 bases between. DNA of the CDR3: TGCAGCGTTGGGGGGGATGTGGGGCTCTATGACACTGAAGCTTTCTTT. Protein product: CSVGGDVGLYDTEAFF.

The V and J genes are TRBV6-1 and TRBJ1-1, with 8 nucleotides matching TRBD1. With V trimmed by 3 bases and J by 4 bases, 7 bases remained unmatched. CDR1 is MNHNS, CDR2 SASEGT, per germline. There are 15 residues in the CDR3. The CDR3 loop is CASSDDTGGSTEAFF. CDR3 DNA sequence: TGTGCCAGCAGTGACGATACAGGGGGATCCACTGAAGCTTTCTTT.

Only a few counts were recorded for this clone. The chain recombines TRBV27 with TRBJ1-5, with D maybe TRBD1 (5 bases). The CDR3 has 14 amino acids. V shed 3 bases and J shed 5 bases, with 11 bases lying between them. Germline V gene sequence: CDR1 MNHEY, CDR2 SMNVEV (reference sequence). CDR3 in DNA: TGTGCCAGCAGTTTTAGGGGTTGGGATCAGCCCCAGCATTTT. This gives the protein CASSFRGWDQPQHF.

This chain uses TRBV6-1 with TRBJ1-3, with 8 bases fitting TRBD1. The germline CDR1 and CDR2 sequences are MNHNS and SASEGT. The CDR3 contains 14 residues. The J segment lost 5 bases and the V segment lost 6 bases, leaving 6 bases of the junction unmatched. DNA for the CDR3: TGTGCCAGCAGGCCCGACAGGGGAAGAAACACCATATATTTT. It yields the protein CASRPDRGRNTIYF.

This chain connects TRBV28 to TRBJ1-1; TRBD1 is a possible D gene (5 bases). Trimming stripped 3 bases from V and 5 bases from J, with 25 bases between. CDR3 length: 18 amino acids. Looked up from germline, CDR1 is MDHEN and CDR2 is SYDVKM. The CDR3 spells CASSFSLGSGGVGTEAFF. CDR3 nucleotide sequence: TGTGCCAGCAGTTTTAGTTTAGGGTCCGGGGGTGTCGGGACTGAAGCTTTCTTT. Using reference TRBV28 and TRBJ1-1 for the parts outside the CDR3, the full variable domain is DVKVTQSSRYLVKRTGEKVFLECVQDMDHENMFWYRQDPGLGLRLIYFSYDVKMKEKGDIPEGYSVSREKKERFSLILESASTNQTSMYLCASSFSLGSGGVGTEAFFGQGTRLTVV.

The chain combines TRBV2 with TRBJ2-5; 8 bases agree with TRBD2. Trimming at V came to 7 bases and at J to 1 base, leaving 8 bases not matched to a gene. The CDR3 extends over 15 amino acids. In germline, CDR1 is SNHLY, CDR2 FYNNEI. Written as DNA, the CDR3 is TGTGCCAGCACCCCGATAGCGGGGAGCCAAGAGACCCAGTACTTC. This gives the protein CASTPIAGSQETQYF.